The present T cell receptor (beta chain) was sequenced within a study of T cell repertoires in cytomegalovirus infection (dated by TCRdb to between 2018 and 2020). For the study in its entirety: Donor HLA type was relevant to the analysis, because carriage of CMV infection together with the matching HLA type was indicated by public TCR beta signatures.

Sequencing relied on an Illumina HiSeq 1500. The raw public reads went through TCRdb reprocessing: fastp at Q25, MiXCR clone calling, in-frame beta chains kept. For every CDR3 protein sequence, its rows merge into one entry that carries the most common genes and DNA. The sample contains some 250,000 distinct CDR3 sequences, approximately 9.2% of them found a single time. Jointly, the top ten make up roughly 15% of the sample. This clonotype was seen many times. Its binding antigen is unknown. Qualities for individual bases were not recorded, and no much larger clone is one base off. The V end gives up 2 bases and the J end 10 bases, leaving 6 bases in the junction not matched to a gene. Inclusive of the bounding cysteine and phenylalanine, the CDR3 is 15 residues long. Solely the CDR3 DNA is kept, with 45 bases framed from the first base. CDR1 and CDR2 are drawn from the germline V gene: SGHTA, FQGNSA.

General study outcomes and caveats: Cumulative frequency of public TCR beta family members discriminated carriers of CMV infection plus the relevant HLA type in this cohort and an independent roughly 330-donor cohort. The ex vivo response was dominated by HLA-C-restricted CMV-specific TCR beta clonotypes, which also provided the single most frequent clonotype in two of eight donors.

The receptor was derived from a human donor in good health (CMV status not recorded). Some clones in this sample may be carry-over from other donors' samples. Sample: PBMCs. This receptor chain uses TRBV7-2 and TRBJ1-6; TRBD1 lines up with 9 middle nucleotides. The DNA is as follows: TGTGCCAGCAGCTTAAGGGACAGGGCTACCTCACCCCTCCACTTT. This is translated as CASSLRDRATSPLHF.